These T cell receptor beta chains were read from a single sample in a study of blood T cells in healthy people across ages. TCRdb reanalysed the 5' RACE reads using MiXCR and keeps one entry per CDR3 protein. The table includes about 720,000 distinct CDR3 sequences, about 20% detected once. Sample: blood. The receptors stem from a man aged 65-85 years in good health. Both conserved end residues are part of each CDR3. Each record gives: CDR3 protein, CDR3 DNA, V gene, D gene, J gene, clone size. A D gene is named only where the DNA matches it firmly. The listing skips clone size in some rows; elsewhere it reads once, few, many or a size class.

CSALQGAGTGELFF	TGCAGTGCCCTACAGGGGGCGGGAACCGGGGAGCTGTTTTTT	TRBV20-1	TRBD1	TRBJ2-2	.
CASSLALSSSIVTDTQYF	TGTGCCAGCAGTTTAGCGCTCTCTAGCTCAATCGTCACAGATACGCAGTATTTT	TRBV12-3/TRBV12-4	.	TRBJ2-3	.
CASSRRLAGESSTDTQYF	TGTGCCAGCAGCCGCAGACTAGCGGGGGAGAGTAGCACAGATACGCAGTATTTT	TRBV3-1	TRBD2	TRBJ2-3	.
CSVGVGGPYNYGYTF	TGCAGCGTTGGGGTCGGTGGCCCTTACAACTATGGCTACACCTTC	TRBV29-1	.	TRBJ1-2	.
CASRRTSPHEQFF	TGTGCCAGCAGAAGGACTAGCCCGCATGAGCAGTTCTTC	TRBV6-2/TRBV6-3	TRBD2	TRBJ2-1	few
CSVAGQGAPMNTEAFF	TGCAGCGTAGCGGGGCAGGGGGCCCCTATGAACACTGAAGCTTTCTTT	TRBV29-1	TRBD1	TRBJ1-1	many
CASSGQPVTGELFF	TGCGCCAGCAGCGGACAGCCGGTAACCGGGGAGCTGTTTTTT	TRBV5-1	.	TRBJ2-2	few
CSARGFSGANQPQHF	TGCAGTGCTAGGGGCTTTTCGGGGGCAAATCAGCCCCAGCATTTT	TRBV20-1	.	TRBJ1-5	.
CSAVTSTDTQYF	TGCAGTGCTGTAACGAGCACAGATACGCAGTATTTT	TRBV20-1	.	TRBJ2-3	.
CSVDRLAGTYEQYF	TGCAGCGTTGACCGACTAGCGGGGACGTACGAGCAGTACTTC	TRBV29-1	TRBD2	TRBJ2-7	.
CASSLTGPPTGELFF	TGTGCCAGCAGTTTGACAGGACCCCCCACCGGGGAGCTGTTTTTT	TRBV12-3/TRBV12-4	.	TRBJ2-2	.
CSAEGSETQYF	TGCAGCGCCGAGGGGAGCGAGACCCAGTACTTC	TRBV29-1	.	TRBJ2-5	many
CASSDPGGEDTQYF	TGCGCCAGCAGTGACCCGGGGGGTGAAGATACGCAGTATTTT	TRBV10-1	TRBD2	TRBJ2-3	.
CATSRDPEVGYEQYF	TGTGCCACCAGCAGAGATCCAGAGGTTGGTTACGAGCAGTACTTC	TRBV15	.	TRBJ2-7	few
CASSRIPTTSEQYF	TGTGCCAGCAGTCGAATACCTACTACCTCCGAGCAGTACTTC	TRBV3-1	.	TRBJ2-7	.
CASSLIGGLEQYF	TGTGCCAGCAGTTTAATTGGAGGATTGGAGCAGTACTTC	TRBV12-3/TRBV12-4	.	TRBJ2-7	.
CASSKAGAAHNEQFF	TGTGCCAGCAGCAAAGCTGGGGCAGCGCACAATGAGCAGTTCTTC	TRBV11-2	.	TRBJ2-1	.
CASSLGAGRNQPQHF	TGTGCCAGCAGTTTAGGGGCAGGGAGGAATCAGCCCCAGCATTTT	TRBV12-3/TRBV12-4	.	TRBJ1-5	many
CASSQEGGLEDTGELFF	TGTGCCAGCAGCCAAGAGGGAGGGTTGGAGGACACCGGGGAGCTGTTTTTT	TRBV3-1	TRBD2	TRBJ2-2	.
CASSQAIRHAGYTF	TGTGCCAGCAGCCAAGCGATAAGGCATGCTGGCTACACCTTC	TRBV3-1	.	TRBJ1-2	.
CASSSSGAGTQYF	TGTGCCAGCAGCTCTAGCGGGGCAGGGACCCAGTACTTC	TRBV2	TRBD2	TRBJ2-5	many
CSARDWAGRRNEQFF	TGCAGTGCTAGAGATTGGGCAGGCAGAAGGAATGAGCAGTTCTTC	TRBV20-1	.	TRBJ2-1	.
CSARDLFSDTQYF	TGCAGTGCTAGAGATCTTTTCTCAGATACGCAGTATTTT	TRBV20-1	.	TRBJ2-3	few
CASSRVAGSDTDTQYF	TGTGCCAGCAGCCGAGTAGCGGGTTCCGACACAGATACGCAGTATTTT	TRBV14	TRBD2	TRBJ2-3	few
CASSSPSGANSPLHF	TGTGCCAGCAGCTCACCCTCGGGAGCAAATTCACCCCTCCACTTT	TRBV27	.	TRBJ1-6	many
CASTRKYNEKLFF	TGTGCCAGCACCAGGAAGTATAATGAAAAACTGTTTTTT	TRBV6-6	.	TRBJ1-4	few
CASISGRGAVNEQFF	TGTGCCAGCATCTCGGGGCGGGGGGCAGTTAATGAGCAGTTCTTC	TRBV3-1	TRBD2	TRBJ2-1	few
CASSEEPPGQVLSYSGNTIYF	TGTGCCAGCAGCGAAGAACCACCGGGACAGGTCCTTTCCTACTCTGGAAACACCATATATTTT	TRBV3-1	TRBD1	TRBJ1-3	.
CATSDRGRTHEAFF	TGTGCCACCAGTGACCGGGGACGGACCCATGAAGCTTTCTTT	TRBV24-1	.	TRBJ1-1	.
CASSLATGRDQPQHF	TGTGCCAGCAGCTTAGCGACCGGGAGAGATCAGCCCCAGCATTTT	TRBV7-2	.	TRBJ1-5	.
CASSLALVRGEQFF	TGTGCCAGCAGCTTAGCGTTGGTCAGGGGTGAGCAGTTCTTC	TRBV7-8	.	TRBJ2-1	.
CASSLYGGAEFF	TGTGCCAGCAGCTTGTACGGGGGGGCGGAATTCTTC	TRBV7-9	TRBD2	TRBJ2-5	.
CASSRDRAKRRETQYF	TGCGCCAGCAGCCGAGACAGGGCGAAGCGGAGGGAGACCCAGTACTTC	TRBV5-1	TRBD1	TRBJ2-5	few
CASSLLSGAGELFF	TGCGCCAGCAGCCTACTTAGCGGGGCCGGGGAGCTGTTTTTT	TRBV10-1	TRBD2	TRBJ2-2	many
CASRTAGTKNIQYF	TGTGCCAGCAGGACAGCTGGGACCAAAAACATTCAGTACTTC	TRBV12-3/TRBV12-4	.	TRBJ2-4	.
CASRYRDRAIRGYGYTF	TGTGCCAGCAGATACCGGGACAGGGCCATCCGGGGCTATGGCTACACCTTC	TRBV28	TRBD1	TRBJ1-2	.
CSVGGGFNEQFF	TGCAGCGTTGGGGGCGGATTCAATGAGCAGTTCTTC	TRBV29-1	.	TRBJ2-1	few
CASSIGGGHQPQHF	TGTGCCAGCAGCATCGGAGGGGGCCACCAGCCCCAGCATTTT	TRBV11-2	TRBD1	TRBJ1-5	.
CASTLSGPQGLDTQYF	TGTGCCAGCACCCTTTCGGGCCCCCAGGGCCTTGATACGCAGTATTTT	TRBV7-8	.	TRBJ2-3	once
CASSLGRDGYYEQYF	TGCGCCAGCAGCTTGGGCCGGGACGGGTACTACGAGCAGTACTTC	TRBV5-1	.	TRBJ2-7	.
CASSLFRQAPEAFF	TGTGCCAGCAGCTTGTTCCGCCAAGCCCCTGAGGCTTTCTTT	TRBV5-4	.	TRBJ1-1	.
CAIRTAKNTEAFF	TGTGCCATCCGGACAGCTAAGAACACTGAAGCTTTCTTT	TRBV10-3	.	TRBJ1-1	.
CASSLEGGGLNTEAFF	TGCGCCAGCAGCTTGGAGGGAGGGGGCTTGAACACTGAAGCTTTCTTT	TRBV5-1	TRBD1	TRBJ1-1	.
CASSGDSYGYTF	TGTGCCAGCAGCGGGGACAGCTATGGCTACACCTTC	TRBV7-9	TRBD1	TRBJ1-2	few